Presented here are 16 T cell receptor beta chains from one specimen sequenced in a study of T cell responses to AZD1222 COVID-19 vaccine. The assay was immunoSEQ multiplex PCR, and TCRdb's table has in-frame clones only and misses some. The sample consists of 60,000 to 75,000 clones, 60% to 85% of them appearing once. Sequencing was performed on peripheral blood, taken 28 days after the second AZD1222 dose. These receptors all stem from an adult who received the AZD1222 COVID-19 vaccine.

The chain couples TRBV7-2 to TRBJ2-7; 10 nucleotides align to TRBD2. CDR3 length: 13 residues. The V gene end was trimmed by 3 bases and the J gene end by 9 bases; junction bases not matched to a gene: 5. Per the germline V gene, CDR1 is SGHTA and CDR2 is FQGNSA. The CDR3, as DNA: TGTGCCAGCAGCTTCGGGACTAGCGCGGGGCAGTACTTC. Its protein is CASSFGTSAGQYF.

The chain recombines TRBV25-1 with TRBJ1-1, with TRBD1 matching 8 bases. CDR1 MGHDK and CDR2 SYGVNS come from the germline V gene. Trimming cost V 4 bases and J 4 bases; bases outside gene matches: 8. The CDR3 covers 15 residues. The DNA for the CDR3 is TGTGCCAGCAGTGTAGACAGGGGTCTGGGCACTGAAGCTTTCTTT. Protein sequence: CASSVDRGLGTEAFF.

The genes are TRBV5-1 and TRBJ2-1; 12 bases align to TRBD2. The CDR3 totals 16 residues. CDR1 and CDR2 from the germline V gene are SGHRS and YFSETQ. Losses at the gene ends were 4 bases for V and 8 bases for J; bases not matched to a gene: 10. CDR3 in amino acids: CASSGTTSGGIDEQFF. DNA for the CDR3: TGCGCCAGCAGCGGGACGACTAGCGGGGGTATCGATGAGCAGTTCTTC.

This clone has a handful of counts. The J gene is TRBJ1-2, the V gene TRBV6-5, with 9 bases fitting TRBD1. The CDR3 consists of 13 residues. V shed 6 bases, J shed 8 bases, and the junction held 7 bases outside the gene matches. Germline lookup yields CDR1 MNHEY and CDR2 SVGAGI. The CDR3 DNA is TGTGCCAGCAGATCACAGGGGGCGGGAGGCTACACCTTC. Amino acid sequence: CASRSQGAGGYTF.

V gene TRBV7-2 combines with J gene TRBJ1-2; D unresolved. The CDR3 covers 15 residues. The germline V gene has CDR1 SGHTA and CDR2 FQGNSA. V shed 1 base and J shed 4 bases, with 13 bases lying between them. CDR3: CASSLVPGKGYGYTF. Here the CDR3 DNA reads TGTGCCAGCAGCTTAGTACCGGGGAAGGGCTATGGCTACACCTTC.

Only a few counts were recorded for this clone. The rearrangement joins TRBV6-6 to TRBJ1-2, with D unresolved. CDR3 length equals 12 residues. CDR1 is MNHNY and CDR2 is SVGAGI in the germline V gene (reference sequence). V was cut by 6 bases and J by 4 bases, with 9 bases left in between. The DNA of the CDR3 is TGTGCCAGCAGGGAGAAGAGCTATGGCTACACCTTC. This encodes CASREKSYGYTF.

In DNA, the CDR3 is TGCGCCAGCAGCCTGGGGGGGCTCACGACCTCCTACGAGCAGTACTTC. It translates to CASSLGGLTTSYEQYF. The V gene is TRBV5-1, the J gene TRBJ2-7; tentative D call: TRBD2 (7 bases). Per the germline V gene, CDR1 is SGHRS and CDR2 is YFSETQ. Trimming stripped 4 bases from V and 0 bases from J, with 17 bases between. The CDR3 spans 16 residues. Full variable domain (missing parts from reference TRBV5-1 and TRBJ2-7): KAGVTQTPRYLIKTRGQQVTLSCSPISGHRSVSWYQQTPGQGLQFLFEYFSETQRNKGNFPGRFSGRQFSNSRSEMNVSTLELGDSALYLCASSLGGLTTSYEQYFGPGTRLTVT.

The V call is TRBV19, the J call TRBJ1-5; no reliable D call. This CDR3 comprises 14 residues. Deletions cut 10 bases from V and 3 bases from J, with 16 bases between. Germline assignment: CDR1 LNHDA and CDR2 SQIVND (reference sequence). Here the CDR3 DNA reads TGTGCCACCCAAGGGTTCAGATCCAATCAGCCCCAGCATTTT. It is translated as CATQGFRSNQPQHF. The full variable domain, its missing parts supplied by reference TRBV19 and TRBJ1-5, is DGGITQSPKYLFRKEGQNVTLSCEQNLNHDAMYWYRQDPGQGLRLIYYSQIVNDFQKGDIAEGYSVSREKKESFPLTVTSAQKNPTAFYLCATQGFRSNQPQHFGDGTRLSIL.

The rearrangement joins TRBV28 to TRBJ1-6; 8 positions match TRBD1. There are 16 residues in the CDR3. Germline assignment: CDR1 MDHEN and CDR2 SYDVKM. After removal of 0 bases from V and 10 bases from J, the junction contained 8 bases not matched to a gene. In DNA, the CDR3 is TGTGCCAGCAGTTTATGGGACGGACAGGGAGGCTCACCCCTCCACTTT. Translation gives CASSLWDGQGGSPLHF.

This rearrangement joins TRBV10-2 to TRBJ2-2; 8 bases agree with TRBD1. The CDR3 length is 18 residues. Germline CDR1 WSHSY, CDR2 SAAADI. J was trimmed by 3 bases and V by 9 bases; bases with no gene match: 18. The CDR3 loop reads CASTDRGPLSVDTGELFF. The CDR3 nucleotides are TGCGCCAGTACCGACAGGGGTCCACTAAGCGTCGACACCGGGGAGCTGTTTTTT.

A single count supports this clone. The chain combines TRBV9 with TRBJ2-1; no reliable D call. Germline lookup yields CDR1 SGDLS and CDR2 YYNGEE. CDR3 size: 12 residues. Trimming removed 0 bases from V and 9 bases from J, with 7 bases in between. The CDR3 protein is CASSVADGEQFF. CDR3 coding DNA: TGTGCCAGCAGCGTAGCGGACGGTGAGCAGTTCTTC.

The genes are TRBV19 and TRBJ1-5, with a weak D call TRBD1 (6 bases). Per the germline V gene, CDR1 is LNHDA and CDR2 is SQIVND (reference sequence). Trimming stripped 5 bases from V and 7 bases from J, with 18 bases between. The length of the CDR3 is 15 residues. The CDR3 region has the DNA TGTGCCAGTAGTCGGAGGCGGTCAGGGGTCCAGCCCCAGCATTTT. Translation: CASSRRRSGVQPQHF.

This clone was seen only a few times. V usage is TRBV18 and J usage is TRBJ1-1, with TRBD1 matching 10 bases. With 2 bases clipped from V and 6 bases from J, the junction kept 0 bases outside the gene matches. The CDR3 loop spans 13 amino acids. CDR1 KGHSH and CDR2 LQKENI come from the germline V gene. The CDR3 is CASSPGQGAEAFF. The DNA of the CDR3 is TGTGCCAGCTCACCAGGACAGGGGGCTGAAGCTTTCTTT.

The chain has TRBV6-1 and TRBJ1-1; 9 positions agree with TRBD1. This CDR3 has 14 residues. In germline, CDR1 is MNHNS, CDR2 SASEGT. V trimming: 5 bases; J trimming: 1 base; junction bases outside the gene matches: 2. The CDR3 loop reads CASSWDRANTEAFF. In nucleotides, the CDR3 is TGTGCCAGCAGTTGGGACAGGGCGAACACTGAAGCTTTCTTT.

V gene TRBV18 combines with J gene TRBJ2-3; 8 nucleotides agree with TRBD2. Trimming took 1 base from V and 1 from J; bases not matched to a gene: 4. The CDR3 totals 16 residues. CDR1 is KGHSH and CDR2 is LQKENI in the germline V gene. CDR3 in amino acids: CASSPLSAGGTDTQYF. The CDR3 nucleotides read TGTGCCAGCTCACCACTCTCAGCGGGGGGCACAGATACGCAGTATTTT.

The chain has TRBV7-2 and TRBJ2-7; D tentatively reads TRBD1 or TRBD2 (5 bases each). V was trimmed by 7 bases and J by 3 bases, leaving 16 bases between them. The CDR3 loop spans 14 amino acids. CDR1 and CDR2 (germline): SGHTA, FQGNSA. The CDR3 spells CASTNPGTIYEQYF. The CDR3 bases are TGTGCCAGCACCAATCCTGGGACGATCTACGAGCAGTACTTC.